The 8 T cell receptor beta chains in this list originate from one sample, sequenced in a study of cytomegalovirus exposure and HLA in healthy donors. Sequencing used immunoSEQ multiplex PCR; TCRdb keeps in-frame clones, though not all of them. Of 200,000 to 250,000 clones detected, 87% appear once; the ten largest clones hold 12%. The sample comprised PBMCs. Receptors originate from a man between 18 and 35 years old in good health and CMV-seropositive.

The V call is TRBV6-6, the J call TRBJ2-1; D is possibly TRBD2 (6 bases). V was trimmed by 4 bases and J by 2 bases, leaving 9 bases between them. Germline CDR1 is MNHNY and CDR2 is SVGAGI (reference sequence). CDR3 length: 14 residues. CDR3 DNA sequence: TGTGCCAGCAGTTGGGCGGGACCCTACAATGAGCAGTTCTTC. Residues: CASSWAGPYNEQFF.

The J gene is TRBJ1-1, the V gene TRBV13; 8 bases fit TRBD1. The CDR3 has 13 amino acids. Germline V gives CDR1 PRHDT, CDR2 FYEKMQ (reference sequence). The V gene end was trimmed by 5 bases and the J gene end by 11 bases; junction bases not matched to a gene: 10. CDR3 sequence: CASSPWTGFIAFF. CDR3 nucleotide sequence: TGTGCCAGCAGCCCGTGGACAGGGTTTATCGCTTTCTTT. Full variable domain (missing parts from reference TRBV13 and TRBJ1-1): AAGVIQSPRHLIKEKRETATLKCYPIPRHDTVYWYQQGPGQDPQFLISFYEKMQSDKGSIPDRFSAQQFSDYHSELNMSSLELGDSALYFCASSPWTGFIAFFGQGTRLTVV.

This clone was recorded a few times. The chain employs TRBV5-5 and TRBJ2-7, with a weak D call TRBD1 (5 bases). The CDR3 sequence is 13 residues long. Trimming stripped 1 base from V and 7 bases from J, with 12 bases between. The germline V gene has CDR1 SGHKS and CDR2 YYEKEE (reference sequence). In DNA form, the CDR3 reads TGTGCCAGCAGCTTGCGGCAGGGTTCGGAGCAGTACTTC. Translating it yields CASSLRQGSEQYF.

The chain joins TRBV5-6 to TRBJ1-5; D unclear. The CDR3 extends over 14 amino acids. From germline, CDR1 is SGHDT and CDR2 YYEEEE. The V gene lost 2 bases and the J gene lost 1 base, with 7 bases spanning the gap. CDR3 in amino acids: CASSLRDSNQPQHF. CDR3 nucleotide sequence: TGTGCCAGCAGCTTACGTGACAGCAATCAGCCCCAGCATTTT.

The chain joins TRBV30 to TRBJ2-7, with TRBD1 matching over 9 bases. The CDR3 runs to 13 residues. The germline CDR1 and CDR2 sequences are GTSNPN and SVGIG (reference sequence). The V gene end was trimmed by 3 bases and the J gene end by 6 bases; junction bases not matched to a gene: 6. The DNA of the CDR3 is TGTGCCTGGAGGGCAACAGGGGGCGGCGAGCAGTACTTC. This encodes CAWRATGGGEQYF.

This clone came up once. CDR3 in DNA: TGTGCCAGCAGCTCCACGACTAGCGGGTCCGGGGAGACCCAGTACTTC. This translates into CASSSTTSGSGETQYF. The rearrangement joins TRBV4-2 to TRBJ2-5, with 10 bases matching TRBD2. J gave up 5 bases and V 5 bases, and 11 bases lay outside the gene matches. The CDR3 contains 16 residues. Germline assignment: CDR1 LGHNA and CDR2 YNFKEQ.

This clone has just a few counts. The CDR3 loop reads CASSRDGRTGELFF. Written as DNA, the CDR3 is TGTGCCAGCAGTCGGGACGGGAGAACCGGGGAGCTGTTTTTT. This chain links TRBV6-1 with TRBJ2-2; a weak D match, TRBD2 (6 bases). The CDR3 covers 14 residues. Germline values: CDR1 MNHNS, CDR2 SASEGT. The V end lost 5 bases, the J end lost 5 bases, and 12 bases lay between the germline ends.

This clone was observed a few times. CDR3 protein: CATSEPGQGHYGYTF. The CDR3 DNA follows: TGTGCCACCAGCGAGCCGGGACAGGGCCACTATGGCTACACCTTC. This chain connects TRBV15 to TRBJ1-2; 9 nucleotides line up with TRBD1. This CDR3 comprises 15 residues. CDR1 LNHNV and CDR2 YYDKDF come from the germline V gene (reference sequence). V was pared by 5 bases and J by 3 bases, with 7 bases of the junction left unmatched. Full variable domain (rest looked up from reference TRBV15 and TRBJ1-2): DAMVIQNPRYQVTQFGKPVTLSCSQTLNHNVMYWYQQKSSQAPKLLFHYYDKDFNNEADTPDNFQSRRPNTSFCFLDIRSPGLGDTAMYLCATSEPGQGHYGYTFGSGTRLTVV.